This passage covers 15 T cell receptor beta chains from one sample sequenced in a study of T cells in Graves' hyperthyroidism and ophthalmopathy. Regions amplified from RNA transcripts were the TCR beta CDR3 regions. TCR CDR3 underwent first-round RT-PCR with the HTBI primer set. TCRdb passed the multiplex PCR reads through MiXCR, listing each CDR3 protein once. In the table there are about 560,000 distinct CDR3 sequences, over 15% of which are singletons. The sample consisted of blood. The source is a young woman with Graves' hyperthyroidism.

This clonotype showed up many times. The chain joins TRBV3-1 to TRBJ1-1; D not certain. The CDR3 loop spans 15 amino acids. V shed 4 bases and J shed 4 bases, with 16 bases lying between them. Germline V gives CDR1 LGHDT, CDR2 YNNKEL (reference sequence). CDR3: CASSLKPGGRTEAFF. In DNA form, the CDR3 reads TGTGCCAGCAGCCTTAAACCGGGAGGACGCACTGAAGCTTTCTTT.

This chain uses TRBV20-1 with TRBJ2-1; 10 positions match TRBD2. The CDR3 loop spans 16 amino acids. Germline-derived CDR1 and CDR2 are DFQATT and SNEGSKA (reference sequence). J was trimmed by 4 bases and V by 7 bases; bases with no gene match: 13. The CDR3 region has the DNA TGCAGTGGAGTAAGGACTAGCGGACTGGCGTACAATGAGCAGTTCTTC. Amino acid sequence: CSGVRTSGLAYNEQFF.

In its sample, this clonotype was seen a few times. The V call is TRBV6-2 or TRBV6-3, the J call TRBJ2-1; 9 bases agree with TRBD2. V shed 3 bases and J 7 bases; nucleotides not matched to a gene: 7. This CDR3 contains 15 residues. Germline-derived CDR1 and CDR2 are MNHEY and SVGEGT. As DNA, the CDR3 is TGTGCCAGCAGTTATCTGGGACTAGCTCAAAATGAGCAGTTCTTC. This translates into CASSYLGLAQNEQFF.

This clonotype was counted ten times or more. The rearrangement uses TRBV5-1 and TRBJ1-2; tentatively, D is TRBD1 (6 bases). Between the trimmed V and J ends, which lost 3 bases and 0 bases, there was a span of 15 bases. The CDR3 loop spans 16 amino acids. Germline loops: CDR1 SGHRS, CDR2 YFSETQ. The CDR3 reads CASSSLKGEANYGYTF. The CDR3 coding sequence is TGCGCCAGCAGCTCCTTGAAGGGGGAAGCTAACTATGGCTACACCTTC.

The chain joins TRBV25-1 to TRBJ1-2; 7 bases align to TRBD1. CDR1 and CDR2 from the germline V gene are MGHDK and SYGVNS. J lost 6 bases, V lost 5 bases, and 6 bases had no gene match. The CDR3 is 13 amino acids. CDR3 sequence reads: CASSRPGGHGYTF. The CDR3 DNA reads TGTGCCAGCAGTCGGCCAGGGGGACATGGCTACACCTTC.

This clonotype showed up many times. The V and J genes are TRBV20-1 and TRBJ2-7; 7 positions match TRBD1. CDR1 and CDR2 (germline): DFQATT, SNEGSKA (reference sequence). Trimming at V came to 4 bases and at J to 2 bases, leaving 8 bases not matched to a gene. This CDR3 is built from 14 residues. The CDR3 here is CSATGTARPYEQYF. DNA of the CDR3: TGCAGTGCTACCGGGACAGCGAGGCCCTACGAGCAGTACTTC.

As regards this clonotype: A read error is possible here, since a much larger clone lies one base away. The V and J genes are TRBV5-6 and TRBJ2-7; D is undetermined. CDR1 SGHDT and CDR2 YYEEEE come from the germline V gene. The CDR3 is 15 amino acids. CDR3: CASSSTKAVRYEPYF. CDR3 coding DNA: TGTGCCAGCAGCTCGACCAAGGCAGTCCGGTACGAGCCGTACTTC.

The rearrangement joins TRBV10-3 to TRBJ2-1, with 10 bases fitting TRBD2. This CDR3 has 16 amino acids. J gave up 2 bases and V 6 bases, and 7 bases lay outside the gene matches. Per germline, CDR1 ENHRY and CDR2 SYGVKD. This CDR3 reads CAISGLAEGAYNEQFF. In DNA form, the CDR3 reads TGTGCCATCAGCGGACTAGCGGAGGGGGCCTACAATGAGCAGTTCTTC.

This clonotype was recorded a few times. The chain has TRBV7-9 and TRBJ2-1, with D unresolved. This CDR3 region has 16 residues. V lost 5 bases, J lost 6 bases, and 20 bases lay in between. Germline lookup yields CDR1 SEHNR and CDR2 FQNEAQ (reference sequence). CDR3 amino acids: CASSPRANRDFNEQFF. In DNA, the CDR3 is TGTGCCAGCAGCCCGAGAGCTAACCGCGATTTCAATGAGCAGTTCTTC.

The CDR3 DNA reads as TGTGCCAGCAGCCCCTGGCAGGGGAACATTCAGTACTTC. Translation: CASSPWQGNIQYF. The chain has TRBV5-4 and TRBJ2-4; D might be TRBD1 (6 bases). The CDR3 length is 13 residues. Germline CDR1 SGHNT, CDR2 YYREEE (reference sequence). Trimming left V 4 bases short and J 7 bases short, with 12 bases between.

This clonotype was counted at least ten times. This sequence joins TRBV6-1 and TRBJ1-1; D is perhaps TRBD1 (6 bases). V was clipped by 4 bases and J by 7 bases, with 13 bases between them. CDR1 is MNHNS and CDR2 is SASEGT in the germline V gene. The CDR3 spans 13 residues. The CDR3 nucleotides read TGTGCCAGCAGTGCAACAGGGATCTTTGAAGCTTTCTTT. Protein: CASSATGIFEAFF.

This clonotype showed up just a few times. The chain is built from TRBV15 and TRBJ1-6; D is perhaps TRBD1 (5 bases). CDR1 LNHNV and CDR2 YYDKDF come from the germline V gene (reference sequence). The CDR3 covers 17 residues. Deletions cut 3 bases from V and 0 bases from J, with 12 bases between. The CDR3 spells CATSSLGVGSYNSPLHF. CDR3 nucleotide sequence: TGTGCCACCAGCAGTTTGGGGGTCGGCTCCTATAATTCACCCCTCCACTTT.

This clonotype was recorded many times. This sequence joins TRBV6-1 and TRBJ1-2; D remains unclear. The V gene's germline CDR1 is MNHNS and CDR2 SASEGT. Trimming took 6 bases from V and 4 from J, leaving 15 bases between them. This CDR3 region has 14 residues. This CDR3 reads CASSRSGNPYGYTF. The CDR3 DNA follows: TGTGCCAGCAGCCGATCCGGGAATCCCTATGGCTACACCTTC.

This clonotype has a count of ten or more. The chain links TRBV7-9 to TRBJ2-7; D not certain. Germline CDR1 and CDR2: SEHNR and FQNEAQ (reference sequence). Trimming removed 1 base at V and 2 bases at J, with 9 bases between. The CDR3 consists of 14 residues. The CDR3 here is CASSLEYIPYEQYF. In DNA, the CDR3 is TGTGCCAGCAGCTTAGAGTACATCCCCTACGAGCAGTACTTC. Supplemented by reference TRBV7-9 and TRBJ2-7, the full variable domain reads DTGVSQNPRHKITKRGQNVTFRCDPISEHNRLYWYRQTLGQGPEFLTYFQNEAQLEKSRLLSDRFSAERPKGSFSTLEIQRTEQGDSAMYLCASSLEYIPYEQYFGPGTRLTVT.

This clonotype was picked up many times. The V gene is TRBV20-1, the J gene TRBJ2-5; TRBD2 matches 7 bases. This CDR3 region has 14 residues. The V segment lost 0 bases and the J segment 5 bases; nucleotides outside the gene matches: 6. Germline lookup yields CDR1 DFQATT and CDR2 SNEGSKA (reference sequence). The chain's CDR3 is CSARDGGSSETQYF. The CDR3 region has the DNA TGCAGTGCTAGAGATGGCGGGAGCTCGGAGACCCAGTACTTC.